Included here is one T cell receptor gamma chain sequence, with context. What it recognizes is unknown. Since a far larger clone is one base different, this is likely a read error. This same CDR3 is encoded by further DNA sequences in the sample. Gammadelta T cells were flow-sorted from PBMC into Vgamma9/Vdelta2+ and Vdelta2-negative populations for bulk analysis. TCRdb used CATT to re-call clones from the multiplex PCR reads. The sample shows approximately 26,000 gamma-chain clones, around 3% of them seen only once. This record comes from a study of γδ T cells in repeated Plasmodium falciparum infection. As for the study in general: Timepoints: baseline, immediately before selected infections, and 21 days after every infection. Some Malian samples span acute malaria episodes; others come from no-transmission periods.

Whole-study results and caveats: Over time and infection, Vgamma9/Vdelta2+ repertoires remained highly stable and polyclonal. Compared with Australian children, Malian Vdelta2-negative repertoires seemed more clonal, less diverse, less shared.

Germline V gene lookup returns CDR1 GITISATS and CDR2 ISYDGTV (reference sequence). This CDR3 spans 14 amino acids. The sequencing sample was made of gamma-delta T cells from blood. The clonotype originates from a pool of human donors (malaria-infected and uninfected, not separated). No J gene call was made, and the V gene is TRGV9. DNA for the CDR3: TGTGCCTTGTGGGAGCCTCCGAATTATTATAAGAAGCTCTTT. Translation: CALWEPPNYYKKLF.